This T cell receptor beta chain was sequenced for a study of shared clonotypes between healthy human individuals. Sorted-subset replicate PCR reactions were performed with around 200 ng DNA, corresponding to roughly 31,000 T cell genomes. In the original workflow: Filtering differed because ImmunoSEQ produced junction-only sequences that carried no quality scores. The data were produced by immunoSEQ multiplex PCR, yet TCRdb's version contains in-frame clones alone and is incomplete. V and J calls and clone size come straight from that table; D and trimming were deduced from the DNA. The sample carries millions of clones, roughly 93% recorded once. V lost 0 bases, J lost 5 bases, and 9 bases lay in between. Germline CDR1 and CDR2: SGHNT and YYREEE (reference sequence). There are 13 residues in the CDR3.

This receptor was taken from a man aged 18-30 years in good health. Some clones in this sample may be carry-over from other donors' samples. The chain combines TRBV5-4 with TRBJ2-7; perhaps D is TRBD1 or TRBD2 (5 bases each). Sequenced: naive CD4+ T cells from PBMCs. The sample's subset: CD45RA+ positively selected. The CDR3 sequence: CASSLARGDEQYF. In DNA, the CDR3 is TGTGCCAGCAGCTTGGCGAGGGGCGACGAGCAGTACTTC.